The clone carrying this T cell receptor (beta chain) was picked up a small number of times. What it binds is not known. Per the original data handling: What underpinned the distant-metastasis classifier for papillary thyroid cancer was the set of CDR3 differences across clinicopathological groups. TCRdb reprocessed the PCR reads using MiXCR. None of the V and J calls come from the authors' own analysis; TCRdb made them. The data show approximately 70,000 clones, 4% to 4.5% seen once. This specimen comes from a study of metastatic and nonmetastatic thyroid tumors. Across the whole study: Both malignant and benign thyroid patients supplied peripheral blood and tumor or nodule tissue samples, across which the repertoires of these patients were then compared.

Before thyroid surgery, none of the patients had received any treatment. Findings of the study overall: Malignant thyroid tumors reportedly exceeded benign nodules significantly in TCR beta diversity, with the difference appearing in blood and tumor.

V was clipped by 4 bases and J by 6 bases; unmatched bases: 1. The CDR3 consists of 13 residues. The germline V gene has CDR1 LNHDA and CDR2 SQIVND (reference sequence). The clonotype was recovered from a female donor with papillary thyroid cancer or a benign thyroid nodule (not recorded which). Some clones in this sample may be carry-over from other donors' samples. What was sequenced was blood. The chain uses TRBV19 and TRBJ2-2; the match to TRBD1 covers 8 bases. CDR3 in amino acids: CASSTTGAGELFF. As DNA, the CDR3 is TGTGCCAGTAGTACGACAGGGGCCGGGGAGCTGTTTTTT.